What follows are 22 T cell receptor beta chains derived from one specimen sequenced in a study of blood T cell repertoires in COVID-19. The protocol was immunoSEQ multiplex PCR, while the TCRdb copy is restricted to in-frame clones and leaves out a portion. The table shows about 200,000 clones, with approximately 86% occurring only once. Sequencing used peripheral blood. The receptors derive from a man aged 60-69 years with COVID-19, enrolled during active disease.

CDR3 residues: CASGLLTGGVGTEAFF. As DNA, the CDR3 is TGTGCTAGTGGTTTGTTAACAGGGGGCGTGGGCACTGAAGCTTTCTTT. The V call is TRBV12-5, the J call TRBJ1-1, with 9 bases identical to TRBD1. The CDR3 totals 16 residues. The trim removed 2 bases at V and 4 bases at J, leaving 8 bases unmatched. Germline lookup yields CDR1 LGHNT and CDR2 FRNRAP.

The gene calls are TRBV6-2 or TRBV6-3 and TRBJ1-6, with a possible D match to TRBD1 (6 bases). This CDR3 has 14 residues. The V gene lost 4 bases and the J gene lost 10 bases, with 14 bases spanning the gap. Germline V CDR1 and CDR2: MNHEY, SVGEGT. CDR3 in DNA: TGTGCCAGCAGTTTAGGGGGTGAATGGTCACCCCTCCACTTT. Amino acids: CASSLGGEWSPLHF.

The chain couples TRBV18 to TRBJ1-3, with 8 nucleotides matching TRBD1. J lost 8 bases, V lost 3 bases, and 9 bases had no gene match. This CDR3 comprises 15 residues. CDR1 and CDR2 from the germline V gene are KGHSH and LQKENI. The CDR3: CASSPGTGSLDTIYF. CDR3 coding DNA: TGTGCCAGCTCACCCGGGACAGGCTCTTTGGACACCATATATTTT.

The V and J genes are TRBV7-2 and TRBJ2-7, with 7 bases that match TRBD1. CDR1 and CDR2 from the germline V gene are SGHTA and FQGNSA. V trimming: 3 bases; J trimming: 6 bases; junction bases outside the gene matches: 8. The CDR3 consists of 14 residues. The CDR3 region has the DNA TGTGCCAGCAGCTTGGCCGGGACAGTAACCGAGCAGTACTTC. Protein product: CASSLAGTVTEQYF.

V usage is TRBV6-2 or TRBV6-3 and J usage is TRBJ1-2, with D unresolved. V was pared by 4 bases and J by 6 bases, with 12 bases between. The CDR3 consists of 13 residues. Germline V gene lookup returns CDR1 MNHEY and CDR2 SVGEGT. This CDR3 reads CASSSQPRNGYTF. The CDR3 DNA is TGTGCCAGCAGTTCTCAACCTAGGAATGGCTACACCTTC.

This clone was counted a single time. This chain joins TRBV9 and TRBJ2-7; TRBD1 might be the D (5 bases). The CDR3 spans 13 residues. The V gene's germline CDR1 is SGDLS and CDR2 YYNGEE. V was pared by 3 bases and J by 5 bases, with 12 bases between. In DNA, the CDR3 is TGTGCCAGCAGCGCCTGGGGCGGCAACGAGCAGTACTTC. As protein: CASSAWGGNEQYF. Drawing the rest from reference TRBV9 and TRBJ2-7, the complete variable domain is DSGVTQTPKHLITATGQRVTLRCSPRSGDLSVYWYQQSLDQGLQFLIQYYNGEERAKGNILERFSAQQFPDLHSELNLSSLELGDSALYFCASSAWGGNEQYFGPGTRLTVT.

The CDR3 region has the DNA TGTGCCAGCAGCTCTTTCTATGGCTACACCTTC. Translation: CASSSFYGYTF. The V and J genes are TRBV7-2 and TRBJ1-2; no clear D gene. Germline CDR1 is SGHTA and CDR2 is FQGNSA. Trimming pared 4 bases from V and 4 bases from J, leaving 4 bases between. This CDR3 comprises 11 residues.

The V gene is TRBV5-1, the J gene TRBJ2-3; 11 nucleotides line up with TRBD2. The CDR3 length is 16 residues. Germline V gene sequence: CDR1 SGHRS, CDR2 YFSETQ. V trimming: 0 bases; J trimming: 3 bases; junction bases outside the gene matches: 3. CDR3 DNA sequence: TGCGCCAGCAGCTTGGGGCCTAGCGGGAGGACAGATACGCAGTATTTT. The encoded protein is CASSLGPSGRTDTQYF.

The chain carries TRBV3-1 (or the pseudogene TRBV3-2) and TRBJ2-7; the D gene is possibly TRBD1 (6 bases). V was pared by 0 bases and J by 6 bases, with 15 bases between. The CDR3 sequence is 15 residues long. Germline V CDR1 and CDR2: LGHDT, YNNKEL (reference sequence). The CDR3 loop is CASSQDSRGLSEQYF. For the CDR3, the DNA is TGTGCCAGCAGCCAAGATAGCAGGGGCCTAAGCGAGCAGTACTTC.

The chain couples TRBV19 to TRBJ2-4, with a possible D match to TRBD1 (6 bases). V was pared by 1 base and J by 1 base, with 8 bases between. The CDR3 length is 15 residues. Looked up from germline, CDR1 is LNHDA and CDR2 is SQIVND (reference sequence). CDR3 amino acids: CASSIGGQAKNIQYF. The CDR3, as DNA: TGTGCCAGTAGTATAGGGGGGCAGGCCAAAAACATTCAGTACTTC.

This clone was seen only once. The chain is built from TRBV4-1 and TRBJ2-2; TRBD2 might be the D (5 bases). Trimming pared 5 bases from V and 0 bases from J, leaving 16 bases between. The CDR3 is made up of 17 amino acids. Germline V lookup: CDR1 MGHRA, CDR2 YSYEKL. The CDR3 nucleotides read TGCGCCAGCAGCTATTCCCCGGAGCGGTCGAACACCGGGGAGCTGTTTTTT. It translates to CASSYSPERSNTGELFF.

The genes are TRBV28 and TRBJ2-1; a weak D match, TRBD2 (7 bases). Trimming removed 6 bases at V and 0 bases at J, with 18 bases between. The CDR3 runs to 17 residues. In germline, CDR1 is MDHEN, CDR2 SYDVKM. The CDR3 here is CASSWEGQSSSYNEQFF. The DNA for the CDR3 is TGTGCCAGCAGCTGGGAGGGACAATCAAGCTCCTACAATGAGCAGTTCTTC.

This chain uses TRBV11-3 with TRBJ1-1; D is uncertain. Germline CDR1 SGHNT, CDR2 YENEEA. V lost 0 bases and J lost 1, with 3 bases in between. The CDR3 extends over 13 amino acids. The CDR3 region is CASSLDRNTEAFF. The CDR3 DNA follows: TGTGCCAGCAGCTTAGATCGGAACACTGAAGCTTTCTTT.

The V call is TRBV9, the J call TRBJ1-3, with D maybe TRBD1 (5 bases). The germline CDR1 and CDR2 sequences are SGDLS and YYNGEE. The CDR3 covers 14 residues. V lost 1 base and J 2 bases, leaving 7 bases between the germline ends. CDR3 coding DNA: TGTGCCAGCAGCGTATCAGGGACTGGAAACACCATATATTTT. Its translation: CASSVSGTGNTIYF.

In this sample, this clone turned up a few times. This chain connects TRBV11-3 to TRBJ1-5; tentatively, D is TRBD1 (6 bases). The V and J ends lost 2 bases and 5 bases respectively, with 19 bases between them. CDR3 length: 17 residues. CDR1 is SGHNT, CDR2 YENEEA, per germline. CDR3 amino acids: CASSLWGRGGPYQPQHF. In nucleotides, the CDR3 is TGTGCCAGCAGCTTATGGGGGCGGGGGGGCCCCTATCAGCCCCAGCATTTT.

The chain joins TRBV27 to TRBJ1-6, with D hard to call. Trimming removed 3 bases from V and 0 bases from J, with 6 bases in between. Germline loops: CDR1 MNHEY, CDR2 SMNVEV (reference sequence). The CDR3 is 15 amino acids. The CDR3 sequence is CASSFRSSYNSPLHF. CDR3 in DNA: TGTGCCAGCAGTTTCCGGAGCTCCTATAATTCACCCCTCCACTTT.

V gene TRBV4-3 combines with J gene TRBJ1-2; the D gene is possibly TRBD1 (5 bases). This CDR3 has 15 residues. The ends were cut back, 0 bases at V and 7 bases at J, with 15 bases in the middle. Germline V CDR1 and CDR2: LGHNA, YSLEER. The CDR3 here is CASSQDFLGGGGYTF. The CDR3 DNA sequence: TGCGCCAGCAGCCAAGATTTTCTCGGGGGTGGTGGCTACACCTTC.

The V and J genes are TRBV3-1 (or the pseudogene TRBV3-2) and TRBJ2-7; TRBD1 agrees at 10 bases. This CDR3 is 13 amino acids long. After removal of 6 bases from V and 12 bases from J, the junction contained 11 bases not matched to a gene. The germline CDR1 and CDR2 sequences are LGHDT and YNNKEL (reference sequence). CDR3 region: CASRHTTGGRGYF. For the CDR3, the DNA is TGTGCCAGCAGACATACGACAGGGGGCAGAGGGTACTTC.

This sequence joins TRBV10-1 and TRBJ1-5; unclear D gene. Between the trimmed V and J ends, which lost 4 bases and 6 bases, there was a span of 10 bases. CDR3 length: 13 residues. Per the germline V gene, CDR1 is WNHNN and CDR2 is SYGVQD (reference sequence). The CDR3 loop reads CASSGGGSQPQHF. For the CDR3, the DNA is TGCGCCAGCAGTGGAGGAGGGAGTCAGCCCCAGCATTTT.

This clone was recorded a few times. The chain combines TRBV19 with TRBJ1-1, with D perhaps TRBD1 (5 bases). The germline CDR1 and CDR2 sequences are LNHDA and SQIVND (reference sequence). Trimming removed 5 bases at V and 1 base at J, with 14 bases between. CDR3 size: 15 residues. CDR3 residues: CASSSGYTRNTEAFF. Here the CDR3 DNA reads TGTGCCAGTAGTTCAGGGTATACTCGGAACACTGAAGCTTTCTTT.

The chain uses TRBV7-8 and TRBJ2-1; D not certain. V lost 1 base, J lost 8 bases, and 18 bases lay in between. The CDR3 consists of 16 residues. The V gene's germline CDR1 is SGHVS and CDR2 FQNEAQ. For the CDR3, the DNA is TGTGCCAGCAGCTTAGGGTTCCGGGTGGCGGTGGATGAGCAGTTCTTC. Protein product: CASSLGFRVAVDEQFF.

This sequence joins TRBV29-1 and TRBJ1-5; TRBD1 matches at 9 bases. The CDR3 contains 14 residues. The V gene end was trimmed by 5 bases and the J gene end by 0 bases; junction bases not matched to a gene: 2. Germline-derived CDR1 and CDR2 are SQVTM and ANQGSEA. The CDR3 loop is CSVRTGDSNQPQHF. The CDR3 bases are TGCAGCGTTAGGACAGGGGATAGCAATCAGCCCCAGCATTTT.